Listed below are T cell receptor beta chains from one sample, sequenced in a study of glioma-infiltrating T cells. TCRdb reanalysed the multiplex PCR reads using MiXCR and keeps one entry per CDR3 protein. Altogether approximately 190,000 distinct CDR3 sequences are present, 30% to 40% being singletons, with the ten largest covering 20% to 25%. The source material was glioma tissue, nonneoplastic brain tissue, or PBMCs (not recorded which). The source of these receptors is a human donor with low-grade glioma or glioblastoma, undergoing nonglioma brain surgery, or in good health (not recorded which). Both conserved end residues are part of each CDR3. D genes are given only for firm matches. A row's size may be missing; if present it is once, few, many or a size class.

j_gene,abundance,v_gene,d_gene,CDR3nt,CDR3aa
TRBJ1-4,few,TRBV7-9,TRBD1,TGTGCCAGCAGCTTAGCGGAAACAGGGGCTAATGAAAAACTGTTTTTT,CASSLAETGANEKLFF
TRBJ2-7,many,TRBV28,TRBD2,TGTGCCAGCAGAGACCTTCTAGCGGGAGGGGCCTCCTACGAGCAGTACTTC,CASRDLLAGGASYEQYF
TRBJ2-3,NA,TRBV7-9,TRBD1,TGTGCCAGCAGCCCGAGGACAGGGTCGTCAGATACGCAGTATTTT,CASSPRTGSSDTQYF
TRBJ1-6,many,TRBV14,NA,TGTGCCAGCAGCGTCGCGGGGCACTCACCCCTCCACTTT,CASSVAGHSPLHF
TRBJ2-3,many,TRBV6-1,NA,TGTGCCAGCAGTTATGAGGGGTGGGGATTAGATACGCAGTATTTT,CASSYEGWGLDTQYF
TRBJ1-2,many,TRBV25-1,NA,TGTGCCAGCAGTGAATCCGGGGGCTACTATGGCTACACCTTC,CASSESGGYYGYTF
TRBJ2-5,NA,TRBV7-9,NA,TGTGCCAGCAGCTTTGCTAGCGAGTACCAAGGGACCCAGTACTTC,CASSFASEYQGTQYF
TRBJ2-1,many,TRBV4-1,TRBD2,TGCGCCAGCAGCCAGAACCCGGGACTAGCCAATGAGCAGTTCTTC,CASSQNPGLANEQFF
TRBJ1-2,NA,TRBV11-2,NA,TGTGCCAGCAGCTTATATGGGGGGAGAGCGGATGGCTACACCTTC,CASSLYGGRADGYTF
TRBJ1-2,many,TRBV28,NA,TGTGCCAGCAGGATTTCTCGGAACTATGGCTACACCTTC,CASRISRNYGYTF
TRBJ2-3,NA,TRBV11-3,NA,TGTGCCAGCAGCTTAGGCACAGATAGCACAGATACGCAGTATTTT,CASSLGTDSTDTQYF
TRBJ2-1,NA,TRBV11-2,TRBD2,TGTGCCAGCAGCCACGGGACTAGCCCTTTGCGGGGGCAGTTCTTC,CASSHGTSPLRGQFF
TRBJ2-7,many,TRBV12-3/TRBV12-4,NA,TGTGCCAGCAGTCCCGGGACAACACAGTACGTTGAGCAGTACTTC,CASSPGTTQYVEQYF
TRBJ2-1,many,TRBV9,TRBD1,TGTGCCAGCAGCCCGGGGACAGGTGGCTCCTACAATGAGCAGTTCTTC,CASSPGTGGSYNEQFF
TRBJ2-7,many,TRBV7-6,NA,TGTGCCAGCAACGGTTGGAATGGAGAGCAGTACTTC,CASNGWNGEQYF
TRBJ2-3,many,TRBV2,NA,TGTGCCAGCCAACAGGGTATCGCAGATACGCAGTATTTT,CASQQGIADTQYF
TRBJ1-1,NA,TRBV27,NA,TGTGCCAGCAGCCCAGGGACAATAGGAGCTTCCTTT,CASSPGTIGASF
TRBJ2-7,NA,TRBV29-1,NA,TGCAGCGTTTATTCGCAAATCTCCTACGAGCAGTACTTC,CSVYSQISYEQYF
TRBJ1-2,many,TRBV15,NA,TGTGCCACCAGCAGAGGGTTAGCAACGGGGGGCTACACCTTC,CATSRGLATGGYTF
TRBJ2-7,NA,TRBV9,NA,TGTGCCAGCAGCGAGACTGATAACTCCTACGAGCAGTACTTC,CASSETDNSYEQYF
TRBJ2-3,many,TRBV20-1,NA,TGCAGTGCTAGTGGGGATTATACGCAGTATTTT,CSASGDYTQYF
TRBJ1-1,NA,TRBV5-4,NA,TGTGCCGGCAGCTATACCTCAACCTATGGTGCTGAAGCTTTCTTT,CAGSYTSTYGAEAFF
TRBJ2-7,many,TRBV20-1,NA,TGCAGTGCTGCTGGGAGATCAAAGGAGCAGTACTTC,CSAAGRSKEQYF
TRBJ2-7,NA,TRBV5-6,NA,TGTGCCAGCAGCCGTGAACAGGGCCACGAGCAGTACTTC,CASSREQGHEQYF
TRBJ2-1,NA,TRBV9,TRBD2,TGTGCCAGCAGCGTAGCGCTAGCGGGATATCACTCCTACAATGAGCAGTTCTTC,CASSVALAGYHSYNEQFF
TRBJ1-1,many,TRBV28,NA,TGTGCCAGCCTTCTGAGGGGCTTGAACACTGAAGCTTTCTTT,CASLLRGLNTEAFF
TRBJ2-3,many,TRBV20-1,TRBD2,TGCAGTGCACGGACTAGCTCACACAATACGCAGTATTTT,CSARTSSHNTQYF
TRBJ2-5,many,TRBV27,TRBD2,TGTGCCAGCAGTCCGCGACTAGCGGGAGCAGAGACCCAGTACTTC,CASSPRLAGAETQYF
TRBJ2-1,many,TRBV7-2,TRBD2,TGTGCCAGCAGCGTAGTGAATCCGGTGGCGGGAGGGGAGCAGTTCTTC,CASSVVNPVAGGEQFF
TRBJ1-5,many,TRBV27,NA,TGTGCCAGCAGTTTTAAAGCCCCCCACGGACCATATAGCAATCAGCCCCAGCATTTT,CASSFKAPHGPYSNQPQHF
TRBJ2-3,few,TRBV7-3,NA,TGTGCCAGCAGCTTAACGGGGGTCAGCACAGATACGCAGTATTTT,CASSLTGVSTDTQYF
TRBJ2-5,many,TRBV20-1,NA,TGCAGTGCTAGAGACCCACAGGGAGGGGGAGAGACCCAGTACTTC,CSARDPQGGGETQYF
TRBJ2-1,NA,TRBV18,TRBD2,TGTGCCAGCTCACCGCTGGGACTAGCGGGAGCCCCCACGCTCAATGAGCAGTTCTTC,CASSPLGLAGAPTLNEQFF
TRBJ2-3,few,TRBV3-1,NA,TGTGCCAGCAGCCAAGAATCGGGGCTTGACACAGATACGCAGTATTTT,CASSQESGLDTDTQYF
TRBJ1-3,few,TRBV12-3/TRBV12-4,TRBD1,TGTGCCAGCAGGACAGGGGTCCCCTCTGGAAACACCATATATTTT,CASRTGVPSGNTIYF
TRBJ2-1,many,TRBV6-6,NA,TGTGCCAGCAGTTACTCTGGAGAGGGGCTTTACAATGAGCAGTTCTTC,CASSYSGEGLYNEQFF
TRBJ2-1,many,TRBV7-6,NA,TGTGCCAGCAGCTTAGCGGGCGGCCTCTCCTACAATGAGCAGTTCTTC,CASSLAGGLSYNEQFF
TRBJ1-1,NA,TRBV2,NA,TGTGCCAGCAGTGACCACCGGGGTCATGGGCCCAAGTACACTGAAGCTTTCTTT,CASSDHRGHGPKYTEAFF
TRBJ2-3,NA,TRBV29-1,TRBD1,TGCAGCGTTGGCGACAGGGGGTCACTCACAGATACGCAGTATTTT,CSVGDRGSLTDTQYF
TRBJ2-3,NA,TRBV27,NA,TGTGCCAGCAGTTTAGACGGGAATGAGCAGTATTTT,CASSLDGNEQYF
TRBJ2-3,many,TRBV6-1,NA,TGTGCCAGCCACCTCCGGGGCAACCAAAAATATTTT,CASHLRGNQKYF
TRBJ2-1,few,TRBV7-2,TRBD2,TGTGCCAGCAGCTATAACGAGCGGGGCAACAATGAGCAGTTCTTC,CASSYNERGNNEQFF
TRBJ2-7,many,TRBV7-2,NA,TGTGCCAGCAGCCCCGGACAGTACGTGCAGTACTTC,CASSPGQYVQYF
TRBJ2-1,many,TRBV2,NA,TGTGCCAGCAGTGGCCTGACAAAACTCGAAGACTCCTACAATGAGCAGTTCTTC,CASSGLTKLEDSYNEQFF
TRBJ1-5,many,TRBV28,NA,TGTGCCAGCAGCTGGTCCCGTCAGCCCCAGCATTTT,CASSWSRQPQHF
TRBJ1-2,NA,TRBV6-8,NA,TGTGCCAGCAATATCCGACAGTATGACTACACCTTC,CASNIRQYDYTF
TRBJ2-3,many,TRBV18,NA,TGTGCCAGCTCACCCCGGGTCTCTGACCGAAGGCGAGATACGCAGTATTTT,CASSPRVSDRRRDTQYF
TRBJ2-7,many,TRBV2,TRBD2,TGTGCCAGCAGTGAAGGTAGCGGGAGGTTCCTCTCCTACGAGCAGTACTTC,CASSEGSGRFLSYEQYF
TRBJ2-7,many,TRBV29-1,TRBD1,TGCAGCCCCTCCGCCCGACAGGGTAGCGAGCAGTACTTC,CSPSARQGSEQYF
TRBJ2-7,many,TRBV20-1,NA,TGCAGTGCTAGCGAGGGAATGGGCTTGCTAAGATCCTACGAGCAGTACTTC,CSASEGMGLLRSYEQYF
TRBJ1-2,few,TRBV6-2/TRBV6-3,NA,TGTGCCAGCAGTCCCCCGACGAGCTATGGCTACACCTTC,CASSPPTSYGYTF
TRBJ2-5,NA,TRBV6-2/TRBV6-3,NA,TGTGCCAGAAGCCATCAAGCTTCCGGGGAGGAGACCCAGTACTTC,CARSHQASGEETQYF
TRBJ1-1,few,TRBV29-1,NA,TGCAGCGGGGAGACGCTTGAAGCTTTCTTT,CSGETLEAFF
TRBJ1-5,many,TRBV24-1,TRBD1,TGTGCCACCAGTGAATCGGACAGGGTCGACCAGCCCCAGCATTTT,CATSESDRVDQPQHF
TRBJ2-1,many,TRBV28,TRBD1,TGTGCCAGCAGTCCGAACTCCGGGACAGGGCTTGAGCAGTTCTTC,CASSPNSGTGLEQFF